These 21 T cell receptor beta chains came from one sample sequenced in a study of human T cells and chemical hapten exposure. The time point was: patch test 2, 6 weeks after DPC sensitization. The treatment: therapeutic diphenylcyclopropenone sensitization with weekly scalp DPC. TCRdb analysed the RACE reads with MiXCR anew, one entry per CDR3 protein. The repertoire holds about 140,000 distinct CDR3 sequences, about 11% seen once, with under 1.5% in the top ten. The specimen comprised whole blood, sampled in connection with sensitization to the hapten diphenylcyclopropenone (DPC). The source of these receptors is a woman aged 45-65 years with alopecia areata. Some clones in this sample may be carry-over from other donors' samples.

The chain combines TRBV5-4 with TRBJ2-7, with D perhaps matching TRBD1 (5 bases). The length of the CDR3 is 12 residues. Trimming took off 4 bases at V and 5 bases at J, with 10 bases between the two ends. The germline CDR1 and CDR2 sequences are SGHNT and YYREEE (reference sequence). For the CDR3, the DNA is TGTGCCAGCAGCCCAACAGGAGACGAGCAGTACTTC. Protein product: CASSPTGDEQYF.

The CDR3 DNA reads as TGCGCCAGCAGCTTGGATAGCCCCTACGAGCAGTACTTC. It encodes CASSLDSPYEQYF. The genes are TRBV5-1 and TRBJ2-7; no clear D gene. Germline-derived CDR1 and CDR2 are SGHRS and YFSETQ. Deletions cut 0 bases from V and 2 bases from J, with 6 bases between. The CDR3 runs to 13 residues. The full variable domain, its missing parts supplied by reference TRBV5-1 and TRBJ2-7, is KAGVTQTPRYLIKTRGQQVTLSCSPISGHRSVSWYQQTPGQGLQFLFEYFSETQRNKGNFPGRFSGRQFSNSRSEMNVSTLELGDSALYLCASSLDSPYEQYFGPGTRLTVT.

This clonotype was observed many times. This sequence joins TRBV4-1 and TRBJ1-2; tentatively, D is TRBD1 (5 bases). Trimming took 1 base from V and 6 from J, leaving 18 bases between them. This CDR3 is built from 16 residues. The germline V gene encodes CDR1 MGHRA and CDR2 YSYEKL. The CDR3 sequence is CASSQGRAYKGDGYTF. The CDR3 nucleotides read TGCGCCAGCAGCCAAGGACGGGCTTACAAAGGGGATGGCTACACCTTC.

This clonotype turned up a few times. This chain connects TRBV20-1 to TRBJ2-7, with 8 nucleotides matching TRBD1. The germline gives CDR1 DFQATT, CDR2 SNEGSKA (reference sequence). The CDR3 length is 12 residues. V lost 4 bases to trimming and J lost 7 bases; unmatched junction nucleotides: 6. CDR3 region: CSAIDRGWEQYF. The CDR3 nucleotides read TGCAGTGCTATTGACAGGGGCTGGGAGCAGTACTTC.

A word on this clonotype: Since the CDR3 does not end with the conserved phenylalanine or tryptophan, this likely comes from a read error. V and J are TRBV30 and TRBJ2-3; TRBD2 might be the D (5 bases). V lost 0 bases to trimming and J lost 0 bases, with 10 bases between them. This CDR3 has 15 residues. The germline CDR1 and CDR2 sequences are GTSNPN and SVGIG (reference sequence). CDR3: CAWSVLGGSTDTQYL. The CDR3 DNA reads TGTGCCTGGAGTGTACTTGGCGGGAGCACAGATACGCAGTATTTG.

Ten or more counts support this clonotype. The rearrangement uses TRBV5-5 and TRBJ1-6; D ambiguous. Germline lookup yields CDR1 SGHKS and CDR2 YYEKEE (reference sequence). The CDR3 consists of 17 residues. The V end lost 5 bases, the J end lost 2 bases, and 17 bases lay between the germline ends. CDR3 region: CASRPDVSQTYNSPLHF. Written as DNA, the CDR3 is TGTGCCAGCAGACCGGACGTATCACAAACCTATAATTCACCCCTCCACTTT. Based on the CDR3 plus reference TRBV5-5 and TRBJ1-6, the full variable domain is DAGVTQSPTHLIKTRGQQVTLRCSPISGHKSVSWYQQVLGQGPQFIFQYYEKEERGRGNFPDRFSARQFPNYSSELNVNALLLGDSALYLCASRPDVSQTYNSPLHFGNGTRLTVT.

DNA of the CDR3: TGTGCCAGCAGCCAAGAAACTGGGGGCTACACTGAAGCTTTCTTT. Translating it yields CASSQETGGYTEAFF. This chain connects TRBV3-1 to TRBJ1-1, with D perhaps TRBD1 (6 bases). V lost 0 bases and J 3 bases, leaving 11 bases between the germline ends. CDR3 length equals 15 residues. The germline V gene encodes CDR1 LGHDT and CDR2 YNNKEL (reference sequence).

A few counts support this clonotype. An end of the junction does not agree with germline; a read error may underlie this. CDR3 in amino acids: CASTVSSGANEQFF. CDR3 coding DNA: TGTGCCAGCACCGTATCTAGCGGGGCCAATGAGCAGTTCTTC. The chain combines TRBV9 with TRBJ2-1; 9 bases fit TRBD2. CDR3 length: 14 amino acids. Germline values: CDR1 SGDLS, CDR2 YYNGEE.

J is TRBJ1-2 and V is TRBV12-3 or TRBV12-4; 8 nucleotides align to TRBD1. CDR3 size: 16 residues. V shed 8 bases and J 4 bases; nucleotides not matched to a gene: 15. The CDR3 region has the DNA TGTGCCAGCGGCGGCCAGGGGGCCCGGCGAAGCTATGGCTACACCTTC. It codes for CASGGQGARRSYGYTF.

The chain carries TRBV7-9 and TRBJ1-3; D remains ambiguous. This CDR3 has 15 amino acids. The germline CDR1 and CDR2 sequences are SEHNR and FQNEAQ (reference sequence). The V and J ends lost 1 base and 2 bases respectively, with 9 bases between them. This CDR3 reads CASSLVGSPGNTIYF. The CDR3 DNA follows: TGTGCCAGCAGCTTAGTTGGTAGCCCTGGAAACACCATATATTTT. The variable domain in full, with the rest retrieved from reference TRBV7-9 and TRBJ1-3, is DTGVSQNPRHKITKRGQNVTFRCDPISEHNRLYWYRQTLGQGPEFLTYFQNEAQLEKSRLLSDRFSAERPKGSFSTLEIQRTEQGDSAMYLCASSLVGSPGNTIYFGEGSWLTVV.

In this sample, this clonotype turned up many times. The chain joins TRBV11-2 to TRBJ2-1; 7 bases map to TRBD2. This CDR3 contains 15 residues. In germline, CDR1 is SGHAT, CDR2 FQNNGV. With 5 bases clipped from V and 8 bases from J, the junction kept 12 bases outside the gene matches. The CDR3 spells CASSDRTRGGDEQFF. CDR3 nucleotide sequence: TGTGCCAGCAGCGACCGGACTAGAGGTGGCGATGAGCAGTTCTTC.

This clonotype turned up a few times. The V and J genes are TRBV11-2 and TRBJ2-2; 9 bases align to TRBD2. Per the germline V gene, CDR1 is SGHAT and CDR2 is FQNNGV. V was clipped by 8 bases and J by 4 bases; unmatched bases: 11. The CDR3 is 16 amino acids. CDR3 in amino acids: CASPHRTAGGTGELFF. CDR3 coding DNA: TGTGCCAGCCCCCATCGTACAGCGGGAGGCACCGGGGAGCTGTTTTTT.

The chain recombines TRBV7-9 with TRBJ2-3, with 7 bases fitting TRBD1. The CDR3 length is 17 residues. With V trimmed by 2 bases and J by 1 base, 9 bases remained unmatched. Germline V lookup: CDR1 SEHNR, CDR2 FQNEAQ (reference sequence). The CDR3, as DNA: TGTGCCAGCAGCTTAACCCCTCCCGACAGGGGCACAGATACGCAGTATTTT. Encoded protein: CASSLTPPDRGTDTQYF.

This clonotype was recorded at least ten times. J is TRBJ1-2 and V is TRBV7-2; D is unclear. The ends were cut back, 4 bases at V and 4 bases at J, with 16 bases in the middle. CDR3 length: 15 residues. CDR1 is SGHTA, CDR2 FQGNSA, per germline. CDR3 protein: CASSSLAGEAYGYTF. The CDR3 DNA is TGTGCCAGCAGCTCTCTGGCAGGAGAAGCCTATGGCTACACCTTC.

This clonotype was detected a few times. The chain employs TRBV6-1 and TRBJ2-3; 11 bases are a match to TRBD2. The V and J ends lost 3 bases and 5 bases, in that order; junction bases with no gene match: 4. From germline, CDR1 is MNHNS and CDR2 SASEGT. The CDR3 is 15 residues long. DNA of the CDR3: TGTGCCAGCAGTGATCCGGGACTAGCGGAAGATACGCAGTATTTT. Amino acid sequence: CASSDPGLAEDTQYF.

This clonotype came up many times. V and J are TRBV10-1 and TRBJ2-3; 8 positions match TRBD2. Per the germline V gene, CDR1 is WNHNN and CDR2 is SYGVQD (reference sequence). The J segment lost 4 bases and the V segment lost 4 bases, leaving 1 base of the junction unmatched. CDR3 length: 13 amino acids. CDR3: CASSGGRSDTQYF. Written as DNA, the CDR3 is TGCGCCAGCAGTGGCGGGAGGTCAGATACGCAGTATTTT.

The chain is built from TRBV10-3 and TRBJ2-5; D may correspond to TRBD1 or TRBD2 (5 bases each). This CDR3 region has 16 residues. V shed 5 bases and J shed 1 base, with 17 bases lying between them. Germline lookup yields CDR1 ENHRY and CDR2 SYGVKD. This chain's CDR3 is CAISRAGSSPQETQYF. The DNA for the CDR3 is TGTGCCATCAGTAGGGCAGGGAGCTCTCCCCAAGAGACCCAGTACTTC.

The chain employs TRBV29-1 and TRBJ2-5, with D possibly matching TRBD2 (6 bases). This CDR3 is built from 13 residues. Trimming removed 7 bases at V and 4 bases at J, with 16 bases between. The germline gives CDR1 SQVTM, CDR2 ANQGSEA. In nucleotides, the CDR3 is TGCAGCGCCGCCGGAGGGTCGGGAGAGACCCAGTACTTC. It encodes CSAAGGSGETQYF. Full variable domain (outside the CDR3, taken from reference TRBV29-1 and TRBJ2-5): SAVISQKPSRDICQRGTSLTIQCQVDSQVTMMFWYRQQPGQSLTLIATANQGSEATYESGFVIDKFPISRPNLTFSTLTVSNMSPEDSSIYLCSAAGGSGETQYFGPGTRLLVL.

The chain combines TRBV20-1 with TRBJ2-7; TRBD1 matches at 10 bases. J was trimmed by 4 bases and V by 6 bases; bases with no gene match: 9. The germline gives CDR1 DFQATT, CDR2 SNEGSKA (reference sequence). The CDR3 spans 14 residues. The CDR3 spells CSAPRTGGRYEQYF. The CDR3 DNA sequence: TGCAGTGCCCCGAGGACAGGGGGAAGGTACGAGCAGTACTTC.

This clonotype was recorded at least ten times. The rearrangement links TRBV27 to TRBJ1-1; D is uncertain. Trimming took off 5 bases at V and 0 bases at J, with 16 bases between the two ends. The germline V gene encodes CDR1 MNHEY and CDR2 SMNVEV (reference sequence). This CDR3 spans 16 amino acids. This CDR3 reads CASSRTSHALNTEAFF. CDR3 nucleotides: TGTGCCAGCAGTAGAACCTCCCATGCCCTGAACACTGAAGCTTTCTTT.

The CDR3 nucleotides are TGTGCCAGCCTCAAAGGGACAGGGGGATGGAACACTGAAGCTTTCTTT. Amino acid sequence: CASLKGTGGWNTEAFF. This chain joins TRBV6-2 or TRBV6-3 and TRBJ1-1; 11 nucleotides match TRBD1. CDR3 length: 16 residues. V shed 8 bases and J 1 base; nucleotides not matched to a gene: 9. Germline CDR1 MNHEY, CDR2 SVGEGT.